This T cell receptor (beta chain) was recorded in a study of tumor-infiltrating lymphocytes in primary liver carcinoma. Across the study: The patients comprised men and women between the ages of 30 and 69 years. The tumors ranged from roughly 4 to 11 cm across and fell within stage T1-T3 N0M0.

This clonotype was seen many times. Its antigen is unidentified. A constant-region primer primed TCR beta cDNA synthesis from about 530 ng of total RNA. It was through three nested multiplex PCR rounds of slightly modified ARM-PCR that TCR beta libraries arose. Forward primers for TRBV1-TRBV30 and a C-beta reverse primer served the first two PCR rounds, at roughly 10 cycles each. One entry per CDR3 protein results from TCRdb running MiXCR on the multiplex PCR reads. The table has 55,000 or so distinct CDR3 sequences, about three quarters seen once. Points from the study as a whole: Tumors carried a top-250-clone fraction significantly exceeding that of blood (p = 0.039).

Trimming left V 9 bases short and J 8 bases short, with 24 bases between. Germline lookup yields CDR1 LGHNA and CDR2 YNFKEQ. The CDR3 runs to 15 residues. RNA and DNA were co-extracted from approximately 20-30 mg of unsorted bulk tissue. The chain employs TRBV4-2 and TRBJ2-3; perhaps TRBD2 as D (5 bases). This receptor was identified in a man aged 35 to 55 with primary liver carcinoma and hepatitis B virus infection. The source material was liver tumor tissue from sampling region 2. This sample's subset: tumor region T2, inferior pole. The CDR3 coding sequence is TGTGCCAGGAACGAGCTTGGGGTGGGAGTAATTACGCAGTATTTT. Translated, it gives CARNELGVGVITQYF.